Listed below are T cell receptor beta chains from one sample, sequenced in a study of persistence of HIV-infected CD4 T cells. No antigens are known for them. Assay used: immunoSEQ multiplex PCR; TCRdb lists only in-frame clones, some missing. The sample shows approximately 65,000 clones, about 81% of them seen only once. The material sequenced was CD4+ T cells sorted from PBMCs after approximately 19-hour stimulation, taken from a patient who received antiretroviral therapy. The source is an adult man with HIV who was CMV-seropositive. CDR3s include the opening cysteine and the closing phenylalanine or tryptophan. The order of the fields is D gene, J gene, clone size, V gene, CDR3 protein, CDR3 DNA. D genes are given only for firm matches. Part of the rows lack a size; the others show once, few, many or a class for expanded clones.

>-|TRBJ2-6|-|TRBV18
CASSPVARGGSGANVLTF
TGTGCCAGCTCACCAGTCGCCCGTGGGGGCTCTGGGGCCAACGTCCTGACTTTC
>-|TRBJ1-4|-|TRBV4-2
CASSQEGITINEKLFF
TGTGCCAGCAGCCAAGAGGGCATCACCATTAATGAAAAACTGTTTTTT
>TRBD1|TRBJ1-5|-|TRBV20-1
CSASSQLGTGVSNQPQHF
TGCAGTGCTAGTAGTCAATTGGGGACAGGAGTTAGCAATCAGCCCCAGCATTTT
>-|TRBJ1-1|-|TRBV18
CASTLGRMNTEAFF
TGTGCCAGCACCCTGGGACGGATGAACACTGAAGCTTTCTTT
>TRBD1|TRBJ2-6|once|TRBV5-1
CASSLLRGTGVVGANVLTF
TGCGCCAGCAGCTTACTTAGAGGGACAGGGGTGGTGGGGGCCAACGTCCTGACTTTC
>TRBD2|TRBJ2-3|-|TRBV6-5
CASSRTGGAGDTQYF
TGTGCCAGCAGCAGGACCGGGGGGGCAGGGGATACGCAGTATTTT
>-|TRBJ2-3|-|TRBV10-1
CASSEGGADTQYF
TGCGCCAGCAGTGAGGGGGGTGCAGATACGCAGTATTTT
>TRBD1|TRBJ1-6|-|TRBV4-1
CASSHPGGNGNSPLHF
TGCGCCAGCAGCCATCCAGGGGGAAACGGTAATTCACCCCTCCACTTT
>TRBD1|TRBJ1-3|-|TRBV7-2
CASSLARTGGWGNTIYF
TGTGCCAGCAGCTTAGCCCGGACAGGGGGCTGGGGAAACACCATATATTTT
>TRBD1|TRBJ1-6|-|TRBV6-5
CASSRTGKESPLHF
TGTGCCAGCAGTAGGACAGGGAAGGAGTCACCCCTCCACTTT
>-|TRBJ1-1|-|TRBV28
CASSPRGGNTEAFF
TGTGCCAGCAGTCCGAGGGGTGGGAACACTGAAGCTTTCTTT
>-|TRBJ1-1|few|TRBV6-1
CASREEGRRGTEAFF
TGTGCCAGCAGGGAAGAGGGGCGGAGGGGAACTGAAGCTTTCTTT
>-|TRBJ1-3|-|TRBV3-1/TRBV3-2
CASSPYPGGNTIYF
TGTGCCAGCAGCCCCTACCCCGGAGGAAACACCATATATTTT
>-|TRBJ1-2|few|TRBV21-1
CAIFRGGAKGYTF
TGTGCCATTTTCCGAGGGGGGGCTAAGGGCTACACCTTC
>-|TRBJ2-7|-|TRBV3-1/TRBV3-2
CASSAGWARVYEQYF
TGTGCCAGCAGCGCAGGCTGGGCAAGGGTCTACGAGCAGTACTTC
>-|TRBJ2-6|-|TRBV24-1
CATSEAGSGANVLTF
TGTGCCACCAGTGAAGCCGGCTCTGGGGCCAACGTCCTGACTTTC
>-|TRBJ2-1|-|TRBV7-3
CASSFRLYNEQFF
TGTGCCAGCAGCTTCCGCCTGTACAATGAGCAGTTCTTC